Each of the 32 T cell receptor beta chains below was sequenced from the same sample in a study of cytomegalovirus exposure and HLA in healthy donors. 13 Jbeta primers and 60 Vbeta primers were used for the PCR. Produced via immunoSEQ multiplex PCR; TCRdb's table is partial and in-frame only. Counted here are some 150,000 clones, around four fifths occurring once; the ten biggest clones make up 3.1%. The sample was PBMCs. All receptors come from a female donor in good health and CMV-seronegative.

This clone was counted a few times. The rearrangement uses TRBV7-8 and TRBJ1-5, with D possibly matching TRBD1 (6 bases). Germline lookup yields CDR1 SGHVS and CDR2 FQNEAQ. The CDR3 contains 14 residues. Trimming left V 3 bases short and J 6 bases short, with 12 bases between. The CDR3 loop is CASSFGEGGQPQHF. CDR3 sequence (DNA): TGTGCCAGCAGCTTCGGGGAAGGGGGTCAGCCCCAGCATTTT.

This rearrangement joins TRBV28 to TRBJ2-4; TRBD1 matches 8 bases. J lost 6 bases, V lost 5 bases, and 3 bases had no gene match. CDR1 and CDR2 from the germline V gene are MDHEN and SYDVKM. The CDR3 runs 13 residues. The DNA of the CDR3 is TGTGCCAGCAGTATGGGACAGGTAAACATTCAGTACTTC. It translates to CASSMGQVNIQYF.

This clone appeared a few times. This chain uses TRBV19 with TRBJ1-1; 7 bases align to TRBD1. Trimming took 5 bases from V and 5 from J; bases not matched to a gene: 5. The CDR3 has 13 amino acids. Germline values: CDR1 LNHDA, CDR2 SQIVND (reference sequence). DNA for the CDR3: TGTGCCAGTAGTGTAAACAGGGGAACTGAAGCTTTCTTT. Encoded protein: CASSVNRGTEAFF.

V usage is TRBV4-1 and J usage is TRBJ1-2; D is perhaps TRBD1 (5 bases). The V gene lost 0 bases and the J gene lost 3 bases, with 11 bases spanning the gap. The CDR3 extends over 15 amino acids. Germline lookup yields CDR1 MGHRA and CDR2 YSYEKL. CDR3 DNA: TGCGCCAGCAGCCAAGAATTCACAGGCTACTATGGCTACACCTTC. It yields the protein CASSQEFTGYYGYTF.

This chain connects TRBV27 to TRBJ2-7, with D perhaps matching TRBD1 (6 bases). CDR3 length: 17 residues. CDR1 MNHEY and CDR2 SMNVEV come from the germline V gene (reference sequence). The V end lost 2 bases, the J end lost 2 bases, and 19 bases lay between the germline ends. The CDR3 nucleotides read TGTGCCAGCAGTTTAATTGCCAGCCCAGGGGCCACCTACGAGCAGTACTTC. Translation gives CASSLIASPGATYEQYF.

This clone showed up just a few times. The chain combines TRBV28 with TRBJ2-7; TRBD1 agrees at 8 bases. CDR3 length: 15 amino acids. V lost 7 bases and J lost 1; bases outside the gene matches: 9. CDR1 is MDHEN and CDR2 is SYDVKM in the germline V gene. CDR3: CASNNRGALSYEQYF. Here the CDR3 DNA reads TGTGCCAGCAACAACAGGGGGGCATTATCCTACGAGCAGTACTTC.

The V gene is TRBV7-2, the J gene TRBJ2-3; 10 positions match TRBD2. The CDR3 is made up of 17 amino acids. The J segment lost 5 bases and the V segment lost 9 bases, leaving 17 bases of the junction unmatched. CDR1 and CDR2 from the germline V gene are SGHTA and FQGNSA. The CDR3, as DNA: TGTGCCAGTAGATTACCGGAGCGGGGGGGCCGGGGAGATACGCAGTATTTT. Protein product: CASRLPERGGRGDTQYF. The variable domain in full, with the rest retrieved from reference TRBV7-2 and TRBJ2-3, is GAGVSQSPSNKVTEKGKDVELRCDPISGHTALYWYRQSLGQGLEFLIYFQGNSAPDKSGLPSDRFSAERTGGSVSTLTIQRTQQEDSAVYLCASRLPERGGRGDTQYFGPGTRLTVL.

The chain recombines TRBV19 with TRBJ2-7; D might be TRBD1 (5 bases). The V gene's germline CDR1 is LNHDA and CDR2 SQIVND (reference sequence). Trimming pared 4 bases from V and 3 bases from J, leaving 22 bases between. This CDR3 contains 17 residues. As DNA, the CDR3 is TGTGCCAGTAGTACGCAGGGAAAGGTCACTCGGTTCTACGAGCAGTACTTC. This encodes CASSTQGKVTRFYEQYF.

This clone was seen just once. The V call is TRBV19, the J call TRBJ2-1, with a weak D call TRBD2 (5 bases). Germline V lookup: CDR1 LNHDA, CDR2 SQIVND (reference sequence). The CDR3 has 15 residues. V lost 5 bases to trimming and J lost 0 bases, with 11 bases between them. CDR3 sequence: CASSQGGNSYNEQFF. The DNA for the CDR3 is TGTGCCAGTAGTCAAGGAGGCAACTCCTACAATGAGCAGTTCTTC. Full variable domain (rest looked up from reference TRBV19 and TRBJ2-1): DGGITQSPKYLFRKEGQNVTLSCEQNLNHDAMYWYRQDPGQGLRLIYYSQIVNDFQKGDIAEGYSVSREKKESFPLTVTSAQKNPTAFYLCASSQGGNSYNEQFFGPGTRLTVL.

This clone was observed a few times. CDR3 loop: CASDPGQLNTEAFF. CDR3 nucleotides: TGTGCCAGTGACCCCGGACAGCTGAACACTGAAGCTTTCTTT. The chain recombines TRBV11-2 with TRBJ1-1; D possibly corresponds to TRBD1 (6 bases). Germline V gene sequence: CDR1 SGHAT, CDR2 FQNNGV. Trimming removed 9 bases at V and 0 bases at J, with 14 bases between. This CDR3 region has 14 residues. Drawing the rest from reference TRBV11-2 and TRBJ1-1, the complete variable domain is EAGVAQSPRYKIIEKRQSVAFWCNPISGHATLYWYQQILGQGPKLLIQFQNNGVVDDSQLPKDRFSAERLKGVDSTLKIQPAKLEDSAVYLCASDPGQLNTEAFFGQGTRLTVV.

The V call is TRBV6-1, the J call TRBJ2-3, with 11 bases that match TRBD2. The germline gives CDR1 MNHNS, CDR2 SASEGT. Germline trimming cut 8 bases from V and 5 bases from J; bases unmatched to any gene: 6. The CDR3 covers 14 residues. In nucleotides, the CDR3 is TGTGCCAGCCTGTCACTAGCGGGAGAAGATACGCAGTATTTT. The encoded protein is CASLSLAGEDTQYF.

Comments on this clone: Other DNA sequences of this sample code for an identical CDR3. The V gene is TRBV4-1, the J gene TRBJ2-4; TRBD1 is a possible D gene (5 bases). Germline CDR1 is MGHRA and CDR2 is YSYEKL. V was trimmed by 0 bases and J by 8 bases, leaving 20 bases between them. This CDR3 is built from 17 residues. CDR3 protein: CASSQENGGQGGHIQYF. The CDR3 DNA sequence: TGCGCCAGCAGCCAAGAAAATGGCGGTCAGGGTGGGCACATTCAGTACTTC.

The chain links TRBV5-6 to TRBJ1-1; D gene ambiguous. The CDR3 totals 15 residues. Germline CDR1 reads SGHDT; CDR2 reads YYEEEE. Trimming stripped 0 bases from V and 0 bases from J, with 9 bases between. CDR3 sequence reads: CASSLDLGVNTEAFF. CDR3 coding DNA: TGTGCCAGCAGCTTGGATTTGGGAGTGAACACTGAAGCTTTCTTT.

This clone was seen more than once but under ten times. The chain joins TRBV5-5 to TRBJ1-5, with 8 bases matching TRBD1. Unmatched junction bases numbered 4, after V lost 4 bases and J lost 1 base. The germline V gene encodes CDR1 SGHKS and CDR2 YYEKEE (reference sequence). The CDR3 sequence is 15 residues long. As DNA, the CDR3 is TGTGCCAGCAGCCCGGACAGGGCGAGCAATCAGCCCCAGCATTTT. It translates to CASSPDRASNQPQHF.

The chain joins TRBV5-1 to TRBJ1-2, with 7 bases matching TRBD1. In germline, CDR1 is SGHRS, CDR2 YFSETQ. J lost 5 bases, V lost 8 bases, and 6 bases had no gene match. This CDR3 is 12 amino acids long. CDR3 DNA: TGCGCCAGTTCGACAGGGACTTATGGCTACACCTTC. As protein: CASSTGTYGYTF.

The chain recombines TRBV7-6 with TRBJ2-7; possible D gene TRBD1, 6 bases. With 3 bases removed from V and 4 bases from J, the gap between germline ends came to 7 bases. Germline CDR1 reads SGHVS; CDR2 reads FNYEAQ. This CDR3 comprises 12 residues. The CDR3 region has the DNA TGTGCCAGCAGCTTCACAGGGTACGAGCAGTACTTC. Translated, it gives CASSFTGYEQYF. The variable domain in full, with the rest retrieved from reference TRBV7-6 and TRBJ2-7, is GAGVSQSPRYKVTKRGQDVALRCDPISGHVSLYWYRQALGQGPEFLTYFNYEAQQDKSGLPNDRFSAERPEGSISTLTIQRTEQRDSAMYRCASSFTGYEQYFGPGTRLTVT.

The CDR3 spells CASSYPPGEGQPQHF. Written as DNA, the CDR3 is TGTGCCAGCAGTTACCCCCCAGGAGAGGGCCAGCCCCAGCATTTT. The rearrangement links TRBV6-6 to TRBJ1-5; D remains unclear. This CDR3 contains 15 residues. Trimming removed 2 bases at V and 7 bases at J, with 15 bases between. Germline CDR1 MNHNY, CDR2 SVGAGI (reference sequence).

The chain combines TRBV5-4 with TRBJ2-7, with TRBD1 matching over 9 bases. Germline CDR1 reads SGHNT; CDR2 reads YYREEE (reference sequence). This CDR3 has 17 amino acids. The V segment lost 1 base and the J segment 0 bases; nucleotides outside the gene matches: 8. This CDR3 reads CASSLWPDRGRSYEQYF. For the CDR3, the DNA is TGTGCCAGCAGCTTGTGGCCGGACAGGGGACGCTCCTACGAGCAGTACTTC.

The V and J genes are TRBV7-2 and TRBJ2-7; 7 nucleotides line up with TRBD1. The V gene's germline CDR1 is SGHTA and CDR2 FQGNSA. Germline trimming cut 3 bases from V and 6 bases from J; bases unmatched to any gene: 8. The CDR3 is 14 amino acids. The DNA of the CDR3 is TGTGCCAGCAGCTTGGGGACAGACGGGTTCGAGCAGTACTTC. This sequence encodes CASSLGTDGFEQYF.

The chain employs TRBV5-6 and TRBJ2-3, with a possible D match to TRBD1 (5 bases). Deletions cut 5 bases from V and 0 bases from J, with 13 bases between. Germline V gives CDR1 SGHDT, CDR2 YYEEEE. The CDR3 is 15 residues long. CDR3 protein: CASRYQGGSTDTQYF. The CDR3 DNA is TGTGCCAGCAGGTATCAGGGTGGGAGCACAGATACGCAGTATTTT.

This clone was detected only once. The V and J genes are TRBV6-4 and TRBJ1-2; D not resolved. Looked up from germline, CDR1 is MRHNA and CDR2 is SNTAGT. CDR3 length: 17 residues. V lost 6 bases and J 3 bases, leaving 23 bases between the germline ends. The CDR3 spells CASRVTPLGRYDYGYTF. CDR3 sequence (DNA): TGTGCCAGCAGAGTGACCCCATTGGGGAGATATGACTATGGCTACACCTTC.

The rearrangement joins TRBV7-3 to TRBJ2-7; TRBD2 agrees at 7 bases. Per the germline V gene, CDR1 is SGHTA and CDR2 is FQGTGA. V dropped 5 bases and J dropped 0; count of bases not matched to a gene: 7. The CDR3 is made up of 15 amino acids. The CDR3 coding sequence is TGTGCCAGCAGCCAGTTCGGGGGGAGCTCCTACGAGCAGTACTTC. Translated, it gives CASSQFGGSSYEQYF.

This clone was detected only once. The V call is TRBV29-1, the J call TRBJ2-5; D not resolved. This CDR3 has 12 residues. Between the trimmed V and J ends, which lost 4 bases and 2 bases, there was a span of 8 bases. The germline V gene has CDR1 SQVTM and CDR2 ANQGSEA. This chain's CDR3 is CSVVSQQETQYF. The DNA of the CDR3 is TGCAGCGTTGTGTCACAGCAAGAGACCCAGTACTTC.

The chain uses TRBV4-3 and TRBJ1-2, with 7 bases fitting TRBD1. Trimming removed 1 base from V and 4 bases from J; junction bases left unmatched: 9. CDR1 is LGHNA, CDR2 YSLEER, per germline. The CDR3 contains 16 residues. CDR3 sequence reads: CASSQGRQGRSYGYTF. In DNA form, the CDR3 reads TGCGCCAGCAGCCAAGGCCGACAGGGAAGAAGCTATGGCTACACCTTC.

The V and J genes are TRBV19 and TRBJ2-2, with D unclear. The ends were cut back, 0 bases at V and 0 bases at J, with 11 bases in the middle. Germline-derived CDR1 and CDR2 are LNHDA and SQIVND (reference sequence). The CDR3 contains 17 residues. The CDR3 bases are TGTGCCAGTAGTATAGATCAGGCAACCGCGAACACCGGGGAGCTGTTTTTT. Translation gives CASSIDQATANTGELFF.

This clone was counted a few times. V and J are TRBV5-1 and TRBJ2-7; D may be TRBD2 (7 bases). Germline CDR1 SGHRS, CDR2 YFSETQ. The CDR3 is 15 residues long. Trimming took 4 bases from V and 7 from J, leaving 21 bases between them. CDR3 loop: CASSPGGPQIGEQYF. The CDR3 nucleotides read TGCGCCAGCAGCCCCGGGGGGCCCCAAATCGGAGAGCAGTACTTC.

This clone was recorded once. The chain is built from TRBV7-2 and TRBJ2-1; TRBD2 matches 10 bases. V shed 5 bases, J shed 6 bases, and the junction held 10 bases outside the gene matches. Germline-derived CDR1 and CDR2 are SGHTA and FQGNSA. The CDR3 loop spans 16 amino acids. The CDR3 loop is CASSPGGQRGGNEQFF. The CDR3 DNA reads as TGTGCCAGCAGCCCAGGGGGCCAGCGGGGGGGCAATGAGCAGTTCTTC.

DNA of the CDR3: TGTGCCACCAGCCCCGATTGGGCTAGCGGGGGGGCGTATGAGCAGTTCTTC. Translation: CATSPDWASGGAYEQFF. The chain is built from TRBV15 and TRBJ2-1, with 12 nucleotides matching TRBD2. Losses at the gene ends were 5 bases for V and 8 bases for J; bases not matched to a gene: 13. The V gene's germline CDR1 is LNHNV and CDR2 YYDKDF (reference sequence). This CDR3 region has 17 residues.

The gene calls are TRBV5-1 and TRBJ2-5; D uncertain. The germline V and J ends were trimmed by 5 bases and 4 bases, with 9 bases remaining between them. Germline CDR1 and CDR2: SGHRS and YFSETQ. CDR3 length: 12 residues. The CDR3, as DNA: TGCGCCAGCAGTGGCAGGCCAGAGACCCAGTACTTC. Its translation: CASSGRPETQYF.

The gene calls are TRBV5-4 and TRBJ2-3, with 7 bases matching TRBD1. The CDR3 loop spans 12 amino acids. J was trimmed by 1 base and V by 7 bases; bases with no gene match: 0. The V gene's germline CDR1 is SGHNT and CDR2 YYREEE (reference sequence). Here the CDR3 reads CASGQGTDTQYF. DNA of the CDR3: TGTGCCAGCGGACAGGGCACAGATACGCAGTATTTT. The full variable domain, with the rest looked up from reference TRBV5-4 and TRBJ2-3, is ETGVTQSPTHLIKTRGQQVTLRCSSQSGHNTVSWYQQALGQGPQFIFQYYREEENGRGNFPPRFSGLQFPNYSSELNVNALELDDSALYLCASGQGTDTQYFGPGTRLTVL.

The gene calls are TRBV6-6 and TRBJ1-2; D unresolved. With 0 bases removed from V and 2 bases from J, the gap between germline ends came to 10 bases. The length of the CDR3 is 15 residues. CDR1 MNHNY and CDR2 SVGAGI come from the germline V gene (reference sequence). CDR3 in DNA: TGTGCCAGCAGTTACTCGAATCTGGGCAACTATGGCTACACCTTC. This codes for CASSYSNLGNYGYTF.

This clone was seen only a few times. The chain uses TRBV5-8 and TRBJ1-6; D is perhaps TRBD1 (5 bases). Trimming took off 1 base at V and 4 bases at J, with 12 bases between the two ends. The CDR3 is 16 residues long. Germline CDR1 SGHTS, CDR2 YDEGEE. The CDR3, as DNA: TGTGCCAGCAGCTTGCTGGCAGGGATTTATAATTCACCCCTCCACTTT. Protein sequence: CASSLLAGIYNSPLHF.